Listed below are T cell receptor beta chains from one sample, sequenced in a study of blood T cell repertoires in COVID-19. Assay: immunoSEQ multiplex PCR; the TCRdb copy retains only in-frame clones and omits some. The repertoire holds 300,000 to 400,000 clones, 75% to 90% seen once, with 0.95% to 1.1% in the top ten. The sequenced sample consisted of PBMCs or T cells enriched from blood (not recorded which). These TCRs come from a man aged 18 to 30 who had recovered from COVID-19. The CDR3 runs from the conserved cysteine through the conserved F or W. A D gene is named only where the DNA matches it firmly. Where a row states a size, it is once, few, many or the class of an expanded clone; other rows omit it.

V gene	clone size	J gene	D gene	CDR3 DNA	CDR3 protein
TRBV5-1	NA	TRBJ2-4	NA	TGCGCCAGCAGAAAGGGGGTGGGAAGAGGAAACATTCAGTACTTC	CASRKGVGRGNIQYF
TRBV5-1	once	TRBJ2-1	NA	TGCGCCAGCAGTCCCGCCCCGACTAGCTACAATGAGCAGTTCTTC	CASSPAPTSYNEQFF
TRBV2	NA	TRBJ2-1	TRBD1	TGTGCCAGCAGACCCGGGACAGGCTCCTACAATGAGCAGTTCTTC	CASRPGTGSYNEQFF
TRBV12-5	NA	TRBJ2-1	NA	TGTGCTAGTGGTTTGGTACGAGGCGGTACGGATGAGCAGTTCTTC	CASGLVRGGTDEQFF
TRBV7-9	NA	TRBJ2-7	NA	TGTGCCAGCAGCTTAAGGATCCAGGGCAGGGGAGAAGGCGAGCAGTACTTC	CASSLRIQGRGEGEQYF
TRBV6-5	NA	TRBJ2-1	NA	TGTGCCAGCACCTCCGGAGGTGAGCAGTTCTTC	CASTSGGEQFF
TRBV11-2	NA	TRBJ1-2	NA	TGTGCCAGCAGCTTAGCTCAGTCGTTCTATGGCTACACCTTC	CASSLAQSFYGYTF
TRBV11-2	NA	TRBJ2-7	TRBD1	TGTGCCAGCAGCTTAAACAGGGGCTCCTACGAGCAGTACTTC	CASSLNRGSYEQYF
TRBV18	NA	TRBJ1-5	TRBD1	TGTGCCAGCTCACCGGGACAGGGGGGTGGTAGCAATCAGCCCCAGCATTTT	CASSPGQGGGSNQPQHF
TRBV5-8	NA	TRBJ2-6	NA	TGTGCCAGCACCCAAGTGGAGGTCGACGTCCTGACTTTC	CASTQVEVDVLTF
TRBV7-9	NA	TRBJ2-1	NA	TGTGCCAGCAGCAGAACGACCGAGGATGAGCAGTTCTTC	CASSRTTEDEQFF
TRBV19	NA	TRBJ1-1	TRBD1	TGTGCCAGTAGTATTTTCGGGGGACAGATGAACACTGAAGCTTTCTTT	CASSIFGGQMNTEAFF
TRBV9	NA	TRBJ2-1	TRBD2	TGTGCCAGCAGCGCCGGACTAGCGGGAGGCAATGAGCAGTTCTTC	CASSAGLAGGNEQFF
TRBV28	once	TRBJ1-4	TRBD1	TGTGCCAGCAGTGCACGCTCCGGGACAGGAGGCGAAAAACTGTTTTTT	CASSARSGTGGEKLFF
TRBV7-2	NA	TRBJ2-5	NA	TGTGCCAGCAGCCTGACAGGCCCTGGAACCCAGTACTTC	CASSLTGPGTQYF
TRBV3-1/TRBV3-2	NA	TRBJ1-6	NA	TGTGCCAGCAGCCAAGACCCGGCAGGGGTTTATAATTCACCCCTCCACTTT	CASSQDPAGVYNSPLHF
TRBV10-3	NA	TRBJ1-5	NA	TGTGCCATCAGTGAGTCCCGACAGCCGGTAAGCAATCAGCCCCAGCATTTT	CAISESRQPVSNQPQHF
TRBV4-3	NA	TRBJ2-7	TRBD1	TGCGCCAGCAGCCCCGAGTCCCCTTGGACAGGGCCCTACGAGCAGTACTTC	CASSPESPWTGPYEQYF
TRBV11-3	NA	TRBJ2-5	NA	TGTGCCAGCAGCTTGGGGGGGGGCGAGACCCAGTACTTC	CASSLGGGETQYF
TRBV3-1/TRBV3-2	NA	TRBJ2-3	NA	TGTGCCAGCAGCCAACGTTCAGGCACAGATACGCAGTATTTT	CASSQRSGTDTQYF
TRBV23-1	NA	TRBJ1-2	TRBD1	TGCGCCAGCAGTCTACAGGGGAACTATGGCTACACCTTC	CASSLQGNYGYTF
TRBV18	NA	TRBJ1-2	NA	TGTGCCAGCTCTCCGGACAAAAACTATGGCTACACCTTC	CASSPDKNYGYTF
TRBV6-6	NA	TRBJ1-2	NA	TGTGCCAGCAGTTACTCCACGACAGGAAACTATGGCTACACCTTC	CASSYSTTGNYGYTF
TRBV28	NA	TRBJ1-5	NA	TGTGCCAGCAGTTTTAGCAGTCGGGGGTTAGGGTCCCAGCATTTT	CASSFSSRGLGSQHF
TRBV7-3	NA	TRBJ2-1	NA	TGTGCCAGCAGCACATCGGGTCGGAGCTCCTACAATGAGCAGTTCTTC	CASSTSGRSSYNEQFF
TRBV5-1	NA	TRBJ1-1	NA	TGCGCCAGCAGCTTGGCCCGGGGGGACGTAAACACTGAAGCTTTCTTT	CASSLARGDVNTEAFF
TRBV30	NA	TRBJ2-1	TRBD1	TGTGCCTGGAGTCAGGGGGCCTACAATGAGCAGTTCTTC	CAWSQGAYNEQFF
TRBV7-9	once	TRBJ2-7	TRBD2	TGTGCCAGCAGCTCCGGGACTAGCGGATACGAGCAGTACTTC	CASSSGTSGYEQYF
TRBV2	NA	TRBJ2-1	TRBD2	TGTGCCATCCACCGGACTAGCGGGGTTAATGAGCAGTTCTTC	CAIHRTSGVNEQFF
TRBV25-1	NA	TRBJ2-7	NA	TGTGCCAGCAGTCTCAGGGTGGGGTCCTACGAGCAGTACTTC	CASSLRVGSYEQYF
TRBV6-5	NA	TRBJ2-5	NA	TGTGCCAGCAATCAGGGTCAAGAGACCCAGTACTTC	CASNQGQETQYF
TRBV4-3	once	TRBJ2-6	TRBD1	TGCGCCAGCAGCCTGTCGGACAGGGGGCGTTCAGAGGCCAACGTCCTGACTTTC	CASSLSDRGRSEANVLTF
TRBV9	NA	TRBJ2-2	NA	TGTGCCAGCAGCGTAGGCGGGTCCGGGGAGCTGTTTTTT	CASSVGGSGELFF
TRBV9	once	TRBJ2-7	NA	TGTGCCAGCAGCGAGGGGGACCGCCCCTACGAGCAGTACTTC	CASSEGDRPYEQYF
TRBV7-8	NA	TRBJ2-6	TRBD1	TGTGCCAGCAGCCGAGGACAGGCCTCTGGGGCCAACGTCCTGACTTTC	CASSRGQASGANVLTF
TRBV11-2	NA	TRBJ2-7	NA	TGTGCCAGCAGCTCTCATACCGACAGCTACGAGCAGTACTTC	CASSSHTDSYEQYF
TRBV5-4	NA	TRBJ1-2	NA	TGTGCCAGCAGCTCTTTCACAGGGCCCATTGACTATGGCTACACCTTC	CASSSFTGPIDYGYTF
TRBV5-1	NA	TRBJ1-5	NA	TGCGCCAGCAGCCAGTATAGCAATCAGCCCCAGCATTTT	CASSQYSNQPQHF
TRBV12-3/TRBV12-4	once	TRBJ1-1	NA	TGTGCCAGCAGCCCAACCCCGGGGGGGTTAGGTCACTTT	CASSPTPGGLGHF
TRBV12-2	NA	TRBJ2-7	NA	TGTGCAAGTCGCTTAGCGTTTTTCACCGGGACTGCCACCTACGAGCAGTACTTC	CASRLAFFTGTATYEQYF
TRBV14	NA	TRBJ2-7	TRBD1	TGTGCCAGCAGCCAAGGACGACAGGGTTGGTACAACGGAGCCTACGAGCAGTACTTC	CASSQGRQGWYNGAYEQYF
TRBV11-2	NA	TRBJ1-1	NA	TGTGCCAGCAGCCCTGGGGGGGGTACAGGGAGGACTGAAGCTTTCTTT	CASSPGGGTGRTEAFF
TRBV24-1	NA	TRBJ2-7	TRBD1	TGTGCCACCAGTGACTTCATATCTGGGACAGCTTCCTACGAGCAGTACTTC	CATSDFISGTASYEQYF
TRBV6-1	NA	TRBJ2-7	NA	TGTGCCAGCAGTGAATTGTTGAGGGACGAGCAGTACTTC	CASSELLRDEQYF
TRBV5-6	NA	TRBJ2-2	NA	TGTGCCAGCAGCGCACACAGGGTCGGGGAGCTGTTTTTT	CASSAHRVGELFF